The following is a T cell receptor beta chain sequence with its context. The V and J ends lost 4 bases and 6 bases, in that order; junction bases with no gene match: 11. This CDR3 contains 16 residues. Per germline, CDR1 SGDLS and CDR2 YYNGEE. This table comes from immunoSEQ multiplex PCR, and its TCRdb copy is limited to in-frame clones, with some not included. The sample consists of some 170,000 clones, around 76% of them appearing once. This record comes from a study of blood T cell repertoires in COVID-19. Study as a whole: The analysed material was cDNA or gDNA that came from T cells, B-cell-depleted T cells, or PBMCs.

Sample: peripheral blood. The sequence was obtained from a woman aged 50 to 60 with active or convalescent COVID-19. The chain couples TRBV9 to TRBJ1-2; 11 nucleotides match TRBD1. CDR3 region: CASSTGTGGFENGYTF. Here the CDR3 DNA reads TGTGCCAGCAGCACAGGGACAGGGGGTTTTGAGAATGGCTACACCTTC.